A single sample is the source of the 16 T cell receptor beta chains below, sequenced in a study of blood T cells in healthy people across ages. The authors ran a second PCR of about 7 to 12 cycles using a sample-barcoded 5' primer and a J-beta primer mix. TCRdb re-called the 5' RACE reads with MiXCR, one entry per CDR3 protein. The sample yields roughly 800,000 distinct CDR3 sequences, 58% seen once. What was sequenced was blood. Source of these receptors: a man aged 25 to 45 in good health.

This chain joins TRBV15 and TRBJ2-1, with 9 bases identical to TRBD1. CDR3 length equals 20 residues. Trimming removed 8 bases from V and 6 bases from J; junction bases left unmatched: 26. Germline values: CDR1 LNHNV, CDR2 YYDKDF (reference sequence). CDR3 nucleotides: TGTGCCACCGGACAGGGGCCCCCAGCAGATAGTCTCGAGACTTTCAATGAGCAGTTCTTC. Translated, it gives CATGQGPPADSLETFNEQFF.

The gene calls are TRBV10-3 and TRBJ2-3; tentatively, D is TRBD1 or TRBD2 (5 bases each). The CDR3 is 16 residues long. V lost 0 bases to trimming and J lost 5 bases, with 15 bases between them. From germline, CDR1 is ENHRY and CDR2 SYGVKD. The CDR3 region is CAISESNGASGDTQYF. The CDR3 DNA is TGTGCCATCAGTGAGTCTAACGGGGCATCGGGAGATACGCAGTATTTT.

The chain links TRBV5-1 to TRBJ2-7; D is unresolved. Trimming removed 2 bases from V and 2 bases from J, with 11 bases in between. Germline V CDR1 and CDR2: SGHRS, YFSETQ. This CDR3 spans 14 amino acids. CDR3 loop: CASSFGSGPYEQYF. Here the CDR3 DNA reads TGCGCCAGCAGCTTTGGATCTGGACCCTACGAGCAGTACTTC.

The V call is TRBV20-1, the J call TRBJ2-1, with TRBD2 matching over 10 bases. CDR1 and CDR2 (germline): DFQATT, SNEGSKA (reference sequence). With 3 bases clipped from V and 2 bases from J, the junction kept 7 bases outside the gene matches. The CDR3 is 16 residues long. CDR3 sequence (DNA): TGCAGTGCTAGGAGGCTAGCGGGAGAAACCTACAATGAGCAGTTCTTC. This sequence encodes CSARRLAGETYNEQFF.

CDR3 in amino acids: CASTNGNRALNTEAFF. In DNA, the CDR3 is TGTGCCAGCACAAATGGGAACAGGGCCTTGAACACTGAAGCTTTCTTT. This rearrangement joins TRBV28 to TRBJ1-1, with D perhaps matching TRBD1 (6 bases). Germline lookup yields CDR1 MDHEN and CDR2 SYDVKM. The CDR3 is 16 amino acids. V was shortened by 7 bases and J by 0 bases, with 18 bases between the two germline ends.

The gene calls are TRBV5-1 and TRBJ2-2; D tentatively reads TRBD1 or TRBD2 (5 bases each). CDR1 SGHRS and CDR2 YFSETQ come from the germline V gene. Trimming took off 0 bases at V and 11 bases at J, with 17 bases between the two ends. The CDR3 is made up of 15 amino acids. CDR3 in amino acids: CASSLAGTPRGELFF. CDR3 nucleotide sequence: TGCGCCAGCAGCTTGGCCGGGACCCCGAGGGGAGAGCTGTTTTTT. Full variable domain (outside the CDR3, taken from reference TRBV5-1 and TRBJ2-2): KAGVTQTPRYLIKTRGQQVTLSCSPISGHRSVSWYQQTPGQGLQFLFEYFSETQRNKGNFPGRFSGRQFSNSRSEMNVSTLELGDSALYLCASSLAGTPRGELFFGEGSRLTVL.

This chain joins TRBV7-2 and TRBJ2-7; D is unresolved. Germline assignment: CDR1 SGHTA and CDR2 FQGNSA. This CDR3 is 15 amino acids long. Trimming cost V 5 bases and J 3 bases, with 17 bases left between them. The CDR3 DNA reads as TGTGCCAGCAGCCCAATTTCAGTGCAGAGCTACGAGCAGTACTTC. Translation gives CASSPISVQSYEQYF. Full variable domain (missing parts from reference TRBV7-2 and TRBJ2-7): GAGVSQSPSNKVTEKGKDVELRCDPISGHTALYWYRQSLGQGLEFLIYFQGNSAPDKSGLPSDRFSAERTGGSVSTLTIQRTQQEDSAVYLCASSPISVQSYEQYFGPGTRLTVT.

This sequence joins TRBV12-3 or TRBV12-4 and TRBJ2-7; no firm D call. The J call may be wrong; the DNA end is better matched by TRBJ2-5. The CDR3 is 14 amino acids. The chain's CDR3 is CASSLESTRETQYF. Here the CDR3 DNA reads TGTGCCAGCAGTTTAGAGTCGACCCGAGAGACCCAGTACTTC.

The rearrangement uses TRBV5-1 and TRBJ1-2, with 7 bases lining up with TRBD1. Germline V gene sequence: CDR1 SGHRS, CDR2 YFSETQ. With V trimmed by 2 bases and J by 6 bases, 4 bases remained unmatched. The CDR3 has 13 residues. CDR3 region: CASSFQGEDGYTF. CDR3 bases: TGCGCCAGCAGCTTCCAGGGGGAGGATGGCTACACCTTC.

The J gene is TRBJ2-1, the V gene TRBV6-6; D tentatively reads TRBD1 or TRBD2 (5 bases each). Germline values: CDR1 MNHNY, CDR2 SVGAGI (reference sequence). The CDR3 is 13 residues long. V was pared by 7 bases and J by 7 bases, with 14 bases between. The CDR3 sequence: CASTPGGTNEQFF. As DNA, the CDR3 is TGTGCCAGCACTCCTGGGGGAACAAATGAGCAGTTCTTC.

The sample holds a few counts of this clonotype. The CDR3: CASSLGGLPDSDTQYF. DNA for the CDR3: TGCGCCAGCAGCTTGGGGGGACTACCGGATTCGGATACGCAGTATTTT. This chain connects TRBV5-1 to TRBJ2-3; 7 nucleotides align to TRBD2. V was clipped by 0 bases and J by 6 bases; unmatched bases: 10. The CDR3 extends over 16 amino acids. CDR1 and CDR2 from the germline V gene are SGHRS and YFSETQ.

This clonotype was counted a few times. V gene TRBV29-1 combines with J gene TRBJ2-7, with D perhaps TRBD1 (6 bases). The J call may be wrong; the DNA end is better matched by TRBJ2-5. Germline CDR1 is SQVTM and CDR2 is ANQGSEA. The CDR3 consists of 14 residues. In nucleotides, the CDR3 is TGCAGCGTTGACGGCAGGGGCGCGGGAGAGACCCAGTACTTC. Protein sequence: CSVDGRGAGETQYF.

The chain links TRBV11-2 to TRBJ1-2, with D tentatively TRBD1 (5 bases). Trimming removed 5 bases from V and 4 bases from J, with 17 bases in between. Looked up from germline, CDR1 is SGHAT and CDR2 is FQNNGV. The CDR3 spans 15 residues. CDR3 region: CASSPQDTATYGYTF. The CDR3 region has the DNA TGTGCCAGCAGCCCACAGGATACAGCGACCTATGGCTACACCTTC.

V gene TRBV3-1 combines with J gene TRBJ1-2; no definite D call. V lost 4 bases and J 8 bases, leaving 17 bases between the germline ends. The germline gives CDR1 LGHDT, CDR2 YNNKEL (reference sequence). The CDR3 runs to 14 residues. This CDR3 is CASSPNRLASGYTF. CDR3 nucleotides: TGTGCCAGCAGCCCTAACCGACTCGCATCGGGCTACACCTTC.

The CDR3 sequence: CASTDPGQGSGANVLTF. Written as DNA, the CDR3 is TGTGCCAGCACCGATCCGGGACAGGGTTCTGGGGCCAACGTCCTGACTTTC. The chain combines TRBV2 with TRBJ2-6, with 9 bases lining up with TRBD1. CDR1 and CDR2 (germline): SNHLY, FYNNEI. The V segment lost 7 bases and the J segment 1 base; nucleotides outside the gene matches: 8. CDR3 length equals 17 residues.

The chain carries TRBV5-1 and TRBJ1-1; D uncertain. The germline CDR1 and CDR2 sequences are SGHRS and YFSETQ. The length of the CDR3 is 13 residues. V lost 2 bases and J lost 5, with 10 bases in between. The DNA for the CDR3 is TGCGCCAGCAGCTTTTTGAGGGATACTGAAGCTTTCTTT. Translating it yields CASSFLRDTEAFF. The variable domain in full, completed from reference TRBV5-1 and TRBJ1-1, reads KAGVTQTPRYLIKTRGQQVTLSCSPISGHRSVSWYQQTPGQGLQFLFEYFSETQRNKGNFPGRFSGRQFSNSRSEMNVSTLELGDSALYLCASSFLRDTEAFFGQGTRLTVV.